Listed below are T cell receptor beta chains from one sample, sequenced in a study of cytomegalovirus exposure and HLA in healthy donors. TCRdb keeps only in-frame clones here, not all; method: immunoSEQ multiplex PCR. The top ten hold around 6.1% of the sample, which has more than 140,000 clones, around 80% seen once. Specimen: PBMCs. The receptors shown here come from a man aged 30 to 45 in good health and CMV-seropositive. Each CDR3 is given with its conserved first and last residue.

CDR3 protein: CASSWGGPSYEQYF; J gene: TRBJ2-7; V gene: TRBV5-6
CDR3 protein: CAWSIEVAQYF; J gene: TRBJ2-5; V gene: TRBV30
CDR3 protein: CASSPSASGGGSEQYF; J gene: TRBJ2-7; V gene: TRBV18
CDR3 protein: CASSQTGTGGRQPQHF; J gene: TRBJ1-5; V gene: TRBV4-3
CDR3 protein: CASSGGWTGIDEKLFF; J gene: TRBJ1-4; V gene: TRBV2
CDR3 protein: CSANEAGGLGANGLTF; J gene: TRBJ2-6; V gene: TRBV29-1
CDR3 protein: CASSLAPGLGNTIYF; J gene: TRBJ1-3; V gene: TRBV11-2
CDR3 protein: CASSEPGGALGYTF; J gene: TRBJ1-2; V gene: TRBV6-1
CDR3 protein: CASGERNRGTTYGYTF; J gene: TRBJ1-2; V gene: TRBV12-5
CDR3 protein: CASSVGSAMLNYGYTF; J gene: TRBJ1-2; V gene: TRBV9
CDR3 protein: CASSIITDNEKLFF; J gene: TRBJ1-4; V gene: TRBV7-9
CDR3 protein: CASSNGGLGGNNEQFF; J gene: TRBJ2-1; V gene: TRBV6-6
CDR3 protein: CASSFERQGRNGYTF; J gene: TRBJ1-2; V gene: TRBV27
CDR3 protein: CASSYGDRLYTEAFF; J gene: TRBJ1-1; V gene: TRBV11-2
CDR3 protein: CASSPRLAGAPEPAQYF; J gene: TRBJ2-5; V gene: TRBV11-2
CDR3 protein: CASRKETSEAFF; J gene: TRBJ1-1; V gene: TRBV5-1
CDR3 protein: CASTTGLAGVVDTQYF; J gene: TRBJ2-3; V gene: TRBV6-4
CDR3 protein: CASSGMGQVNQPQHF; J gene: TRBJ1-5; V gene: TRBV2
CDR3 protein: CASSPGTGGTEAFF; J gene: TRBJ1-1; V gene: TRBV27
CDR3 protein: CASSWSGGGTTDTQYF; J gene: TRBJ2-3; V gene: TRBV5-5
CDR3 protein: CASSLSGLAGETQYF; J gene: TRBJ2-5; V gene: TRBV11-2
CDR3 protein: CASSSTGRDYGYTF; J gene: TRBJ1-2; V gene: TRBV28
CDR3 protein: CAWSAGHSYEQYF; J gene: NA; V gene: TRBV30
CDR3 protein: CASSTTQQAREFF; J gene: TRBJ2-1; V gene: TRBV6-5
CDR3 protein: CASSQTAQGLGNQPQHF; J gene: TRBJ1-5; V gene: TRBV4-3
CDR3 protein: CASSLDPSSGNTIYF; J gene: TRBJ1-3; V gene: TRBV6-1
CDR3 protein: CASSRVHGDNQPQHF; J gene: TRBJ1-5; V gene: TRBV18
CDR3 protein: CASSPDGLKGDGYTF; J gene: TRBJ1-2; V gene: TRBV5-4
CDR3 protein: CSVEKYGFGGKMNTEAFF; J gene: TRBJ1-1; V gene: TRBV29-1
CDR3 protein: CSSSFTDSPNYEQYF; J gene: TRBJ2-7; V gene: TRBV7-9
CDR3 protein: CSVLDSYGYTF; J gene: TRBJ1-2; V gene: TRBV29-1
CDR3 protein: CASSDAYLNEQFF; J gene: TRBJ2-1; V gene: TRBV19
CDR3 protein: CASSLYRGLNEQYF; J gene: TRBJ2-7; V gene: TRBV5-1
CDR3 protein: CASSLLGGHHQETQYF; J gene: TRBJ2-5; V gene: TRBV11-1
CDR3 protein: CASTPPGLTMYNEQFF; J gene: TRBJ2-1; V gene: TRBV28
CDR3 protein: CASSAGGASSYNSPLHF; J gene: TRBJ1-6; V gene: TRBV9
CDR3 protein: CASSLEAGGNQPQHF; J gene: TRBJ1-5; V gene: TRBV5-1
CDR3 protein: CASSLSGGGGETQYF; J gene: TRBJ2-5; V gene: TRBV28
CDR3 protein: CASSPKPQFSYEQYF; J gene: TRBJ2-7; V gene: TRBV7-9
CDR3 protein: CASSPRADTQYF; J gene: TRBJ2-3; V gene: TRBV18
CDR3 protein: CASSLGGARDQPQHF; J gene: TRBJ1-5; V gene: TRBV5-8
CDR3 protein: CASSPLAGYGYTF; J gene: TRBJ1-2; V gene: TRBV7-6
CDR3 protein: CASSYPGTSGVSIQETQYF; J gene: TRBJ2-5; V gene: TRBV7-6
CDR3 protein: CASTLGLAQYNEQFF; J gene: TRBJ2-1; V gene: TRBV19
CDR3 protein: CASSGRGTTYGYTF; J gene: TRBJ1-2; V gene: TRBV2
CDR3 protein: CAWTRQGNSPLHF; J gene: TRBJ1-6; V gene: TRBV30
CDR3 protein: CASQDRVNTEAFF; J gene: TRBJ1-1; V gene: TRBV19
CDR3 protein: CASSLLVTYEQYF; J gene: TRBJ2-7; V gene: TRBV5-6
CDR3 protein: CASSFPGTGSSYEQYF; J gene: TRBJ2-7; V gene: TRBV28
CDR3 protein: CATSRSRQGGWSPLHF; J gene: TRBJ1-6; V gene: TRBV15
CDR3 protein: CASSISNQPQHF; J gene: TRBJ1-5; V gene: TRBV19
CDR3 protein: CASSLTGGTDTQYF; J gene: TRBJ2-3; V gene: TRBV28
CDR3 protein: CASSLTAYNSPLHF; J gene: TRBJ1-6; V gene: TRBV2